This paragraph reports one T cell receptor (beta chain). Measured with immunoSEQ multiplex PCR; TCRdb has only the in-frame clones, and not every one. The table lists some 400,000 clones, approximately 89% of them singletons, with 1.3% in the top ten. This record comes from a study of blood T cell repertoires in COVID-19. Turning to the study itself: The samples span acute and convalescent COVID-19 from the United States, Italy and Spain.

The CDR3 is made up of 16 amino acids. V was pared by 3 bases and J by 4 bases, with 9 bases of the junction left unmatched. Germline-derived CDR1 and CDR2 are LNHDA and SQIVND (reference sequence). This clonotype was sampled from a man aged 25-45 years who had recovered from COVID-19. This chain joins TRBV19 and TRBJ1-1; the match to TRBD1 covers 9 bases. The specimen sequenced was PBMCs or T cells enriched from blood (not recorded which). The CDR3 DNA sequence: TGTGCCAGTAGTATCTCCGGGACAGGGAAGGGCACTGAAGCTTTCTTT. Protein product: CASSISGTGKGTEAFF.